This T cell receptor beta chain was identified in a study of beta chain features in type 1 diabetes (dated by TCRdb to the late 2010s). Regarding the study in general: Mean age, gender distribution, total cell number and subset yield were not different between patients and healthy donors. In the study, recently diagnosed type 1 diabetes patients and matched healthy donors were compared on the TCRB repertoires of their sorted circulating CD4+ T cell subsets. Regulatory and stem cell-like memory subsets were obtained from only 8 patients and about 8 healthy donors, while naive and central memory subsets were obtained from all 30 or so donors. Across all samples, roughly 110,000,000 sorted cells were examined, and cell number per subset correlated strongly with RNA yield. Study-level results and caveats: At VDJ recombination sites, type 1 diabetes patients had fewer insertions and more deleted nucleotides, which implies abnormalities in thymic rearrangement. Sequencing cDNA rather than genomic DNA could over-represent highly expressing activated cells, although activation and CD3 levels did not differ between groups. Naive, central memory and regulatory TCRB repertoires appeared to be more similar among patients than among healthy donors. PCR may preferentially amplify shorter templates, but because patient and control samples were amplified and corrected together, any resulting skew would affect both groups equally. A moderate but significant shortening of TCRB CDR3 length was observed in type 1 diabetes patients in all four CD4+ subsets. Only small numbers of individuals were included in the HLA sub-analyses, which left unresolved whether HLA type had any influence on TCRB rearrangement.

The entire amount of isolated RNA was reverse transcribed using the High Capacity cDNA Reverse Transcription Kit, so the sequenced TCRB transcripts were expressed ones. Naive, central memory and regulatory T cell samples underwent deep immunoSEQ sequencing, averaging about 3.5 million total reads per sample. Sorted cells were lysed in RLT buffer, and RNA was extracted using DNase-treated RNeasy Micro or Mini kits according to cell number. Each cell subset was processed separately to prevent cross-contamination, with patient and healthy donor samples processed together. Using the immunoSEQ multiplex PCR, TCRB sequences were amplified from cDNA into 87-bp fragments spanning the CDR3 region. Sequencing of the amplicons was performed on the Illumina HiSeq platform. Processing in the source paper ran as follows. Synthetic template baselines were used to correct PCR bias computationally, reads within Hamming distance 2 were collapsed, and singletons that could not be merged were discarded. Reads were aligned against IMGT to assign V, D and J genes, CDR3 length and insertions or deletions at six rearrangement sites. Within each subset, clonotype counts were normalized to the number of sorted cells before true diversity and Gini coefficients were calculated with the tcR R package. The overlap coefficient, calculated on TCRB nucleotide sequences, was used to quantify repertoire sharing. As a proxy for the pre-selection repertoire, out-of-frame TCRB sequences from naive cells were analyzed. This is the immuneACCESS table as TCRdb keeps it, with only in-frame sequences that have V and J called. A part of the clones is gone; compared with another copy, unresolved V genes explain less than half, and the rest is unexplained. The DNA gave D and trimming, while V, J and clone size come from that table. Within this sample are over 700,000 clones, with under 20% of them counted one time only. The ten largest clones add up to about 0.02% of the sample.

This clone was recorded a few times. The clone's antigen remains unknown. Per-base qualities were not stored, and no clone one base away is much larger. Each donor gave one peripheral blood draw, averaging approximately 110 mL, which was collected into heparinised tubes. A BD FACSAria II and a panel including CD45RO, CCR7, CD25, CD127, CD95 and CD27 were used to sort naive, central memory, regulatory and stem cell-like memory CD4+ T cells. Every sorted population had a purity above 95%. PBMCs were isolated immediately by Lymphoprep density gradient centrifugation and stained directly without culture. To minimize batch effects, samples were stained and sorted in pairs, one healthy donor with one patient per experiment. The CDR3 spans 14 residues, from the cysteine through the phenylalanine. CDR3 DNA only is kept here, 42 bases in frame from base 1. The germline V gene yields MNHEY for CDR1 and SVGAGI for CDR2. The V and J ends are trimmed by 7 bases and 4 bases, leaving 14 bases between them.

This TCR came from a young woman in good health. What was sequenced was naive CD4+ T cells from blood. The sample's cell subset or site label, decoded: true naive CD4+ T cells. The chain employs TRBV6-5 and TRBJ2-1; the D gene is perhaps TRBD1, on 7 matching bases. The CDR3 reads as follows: CASTGDSPYNEQFF. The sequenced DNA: TGTGCCAGCACGGGGGACAGCCCATACAATGAGCAGTTCTTC.